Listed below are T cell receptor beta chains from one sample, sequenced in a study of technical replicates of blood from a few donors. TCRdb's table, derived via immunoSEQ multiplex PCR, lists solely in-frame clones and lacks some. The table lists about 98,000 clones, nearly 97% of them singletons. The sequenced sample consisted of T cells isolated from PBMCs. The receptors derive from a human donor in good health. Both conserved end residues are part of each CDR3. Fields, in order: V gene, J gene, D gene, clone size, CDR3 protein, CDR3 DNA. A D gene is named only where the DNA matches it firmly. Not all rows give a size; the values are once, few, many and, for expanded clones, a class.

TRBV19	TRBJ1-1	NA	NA	CASSIFVHQTNWNTEAFF	TGTGCCAGTAGTATATTCGTACACCAGACTAACTGGAACACTGAAGCTTTCTTT
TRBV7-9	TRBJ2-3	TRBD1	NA	CASCRDREIDTQYF	TGTGCCAGCTGCCGGGACAGGGAGATAGATACGCAGTATTTT
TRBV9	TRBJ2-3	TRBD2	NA	CASSVGLAGGSRTQYF	TGTGCCAGCAGCGTAGGGCTAGCGGGAGGGTCAAGAACGCAGTATTTT
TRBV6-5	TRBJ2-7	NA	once	CASSQDSPYEQYF	TGTGCCAGCAGCCAAGACAGCCCCTACGAGCAGTACTTC
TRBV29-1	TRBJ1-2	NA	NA	CSVGAGVDGYTF	TGCAGCGTTGGGGCAGGGGTCGATGGCTACACCTTC
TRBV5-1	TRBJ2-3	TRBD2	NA	CASSFEPSGGEATDTQYF	TGCGCCAGCAGCTTTGAGCCTAGCGGGGGGGAGGCCACAGATACGCAGTATTTT
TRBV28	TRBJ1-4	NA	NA	CASSLFRGAATNEKLFF	TGTGCCAGCAGTTTATTCAGGGGTGCCGCAACTAATGAAAAACTGTTTTTT
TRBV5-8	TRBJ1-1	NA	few	CASSLMIRGTEAFF	TGTGCCAGCAGCCTCATGATCAGGGGCACTGAAGCTTTCTTT
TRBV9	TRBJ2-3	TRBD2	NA	CASSMSGIPTDTQYF	TGTGCCAGTTCAATGAGCGGGATTCCCACAGATACGCAGTATTTT
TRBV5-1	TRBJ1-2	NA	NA	CASSYGTAQGNYGYTF	TGCGCCAGCAGCTACGGGACTGCGCAAGGGAACTATGGCTACACCTTC
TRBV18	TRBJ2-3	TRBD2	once	CASSPGLAGDPPGTDTQYF	TGTGCCAGCTCACCCGGACTAGCGGGGGACCCACCTGGCACAGATACGCAGTATTTT
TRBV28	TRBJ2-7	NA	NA	CASSPLSSAEQYF	TGTGCCAGCAGTCCCCTCTCTAGTGCCGAGCAGTACTTC
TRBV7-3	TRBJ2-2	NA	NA	CASSLSGAGNTGELFF	TGTGCCAGCAGCCTCTCAGGGGCAGGCAACACCGGGGAGCTGTTTTTT
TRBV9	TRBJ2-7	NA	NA	CASSPSAYEQYF	TGTGCCAGCAGCCCCTCCGCCTACGAGCAGTACTTC
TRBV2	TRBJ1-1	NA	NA	CASRGLQMNTEAFF	TGTGCCAGCAGGGGGCTGCAAATGAACACTGAAGCTTTCTTT
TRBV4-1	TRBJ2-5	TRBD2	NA	CASSLRTSGVGETQYF	TGCGCCAGCAGCCTCCGGACTAGCGGGGTGGGGGAGACCCAGTACTTC
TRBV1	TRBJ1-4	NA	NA	CTSSLTGQGGNEKLFF	TGCACCAGCAGCCTGACCGGACAGGGCGGCAATGAAAAACTGTTTTTT
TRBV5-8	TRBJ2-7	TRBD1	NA	CASSGTGGLDEQYF	TGTGCCAGCAGCGGGACAGGGGGCCTGGACGAGCAGTACTTC
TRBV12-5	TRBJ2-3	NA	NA	CASGSTDTSTDTQYF	TGTGCTAGTGGGTCGACAGATACTAGCACAGATACGCAGTATTTT
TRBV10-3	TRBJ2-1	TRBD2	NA	CATPLGLAGGVSYNEQFF	TGTGCCACCCCCTTGGGACTAGCGGGGGGTGTCTCCTACAATGAGCAGTTCTTC
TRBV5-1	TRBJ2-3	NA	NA	CASSNGRFSTDTQYF	TGCGCCAGCAGCAATGGGAGATTTAGCACAGATACGCAGTATTTT
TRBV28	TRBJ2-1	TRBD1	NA	CASSGDSTSYNEQFF	TGTGCCAGCAGTGGGGACAGCACGTCCTACAATGAGCAGTTCTTC
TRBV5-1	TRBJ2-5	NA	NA	CASSLVGTREETQYF	TGCGCCAGCAGCTTGGTAGGAACCCGGGAGGAGACCCAGTACTTC
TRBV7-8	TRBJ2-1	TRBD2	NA	CASSRGTTSSYNEQFF	TGTGCCAGCAGCCGGGGGACTACGAGCTCCTACAATGAGCAGTTCTTC
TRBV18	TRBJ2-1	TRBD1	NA	CASSLGAGTGGYNEQFF	TGTGCCAGCTCACTTGGAGCAGGGACAGGGGGGTACAATGAGCAGTTCTTC
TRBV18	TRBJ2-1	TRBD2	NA	CASSPSAGGVNEQFF	TGTGCCAGCTCACCGTCCGCGGGGGGAGTAAATGAGCAGTTCTTC
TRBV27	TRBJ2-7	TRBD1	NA	CASSAGQGPYEQYF	TGTGCCAGCAGCGCGGGACAGGGTCCCTACGAGCAGTACTTC
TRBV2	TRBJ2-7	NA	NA	CASSGGKTYEQYF	TGTGCCAGCAGTGGCGGGAAGACCTACGAGCAGTACTTC
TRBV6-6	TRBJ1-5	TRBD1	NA	CASSPLQGASNQPQHF	TGTGCCAGCAGTCCCTTACAGGGGGCGAGCAATCAGCCCCAGCATTTT